This record concerns one TCR beta chain sequence. The CDR3 loop spans 13 amino acids. Germline V gives CDR1 MDHEN, CDR2 SYDVKM. V was pared by 3 bases and J by 7 bases, with 10 bases between. Seattle's enrolled individuals joined amid active infection and were then monitored longitudinally. This entry comes from a study of blood T cell repertoires in COVID-19. Study at large: From the United States, Italy and Spain came samples of acute and convalescent COVID-19. Nucleic acid was either cDNA or gDNA, and it came from T cells, B-cell-depleted T cells, or PBMCs.

In the original analysis: Amplified reference gene primers provided the basis for estimating nucleated cell counts. TCRdb's copy holds only in-frame clones and misses some; the assay was immunoSEQ multiplex PCR. D and trimming were read from the DNA, whereas the V and J calls and clone size are those reported in that table. This sample has about 170,000 clones, with 84% found just once. Source material: peripheral blood. The sequence derives from a woman over 75 with COVID-19, enrolled during active disease. The chain carries TRBV28 and TRBJ2-1; D may be TRBD1 (5 bases). Written as DNA, the CDR3 is TGTGCCAGCAGTTTGGTGACAGCTAATGAGCAGTTCTTC. As protein: CASSLVTANEQFF.